This paragraph covers one T cell receptor beta chain sequence. The junction and the germline gene differ at one end; a read error may be behind it. Employing constant-segment primers, 5'RACE generated TCR alpha and TCR beta cDNA libraries bearing sample barcodes and UMIs. TCRdb ran MiXCR on the 5' RACE reads and lists one entry per CDR3 protein. The sample lists some 300,000 distinct CDR3 sequences, around 20% seen once, with around 20% in the top ten. The data were obtained in a study of T-cell memory formation after mild COVID-19. As for the study in general: There were largely donor-specific TCR clusters.

This sequence was found in a man between 18 and 29 years old who had mild COVID-19 (a few samples of this study predate the infection). Cell type and time point are not known. Sequencing was carried out using PBMCs or a T cell subset sorted from them (not recorded which).

The CDR3: CASSSGLVNTGELYF. CDR3 DNA: TGTGCCAGCAGTTCGGGACTCGTGAACACCGGGGAGCTGTATTTT. The rearrangement links TRBV27 to TRBJ2-2, with a weak D call TRBD2 (6 bases). This CDR3 contains 15 residues. Looked up from germline, CDR1 is MNHEY and CDR2 is SMNVEV (reference sequence).